A selection of T cell receptor beta chains follows, all from one sample in a study of T cell repertoires in ileal Crohn's disease. The table came from immunoSEQ multiplex PCR; TCRdb's copy has only in-frame clones and leaves some out. The table has about 6,000 clones, over 60% seen once; the top ten hold about 6.5%. What was sequenced was ileal tissue. These receptors were obtained from an adult with Crohn's disease. The CDR3 runs from the conserved cysteine through the conserved F or W. D genes are given only for firm matches. The size entry is marked missing in some rows and otherwise reads once, few, many or a size class.

D,V,J,size,DNA,CDR3
.,TRBV20-1,TRBJ1-2,.,TGCAGTGCTTATTCCGGGGAGGGCTACACCTTC,CSAYSGEGYTF
TRBD1,TRBV6-5,TRBJ2-7,.,TGTGCCAGCCTCTCGGACAGGGGGAAGAGAGAGCAGTACTTC,CASLSDRGKREQYF
.,TRBV19,TRBJ2-6,.,TGTGCCAGTAGTACCCGGGTTTGGGACGAAGGCTCTGGGGCCAACGTCCTGACTTTC,CASSTRVWDEGSGANVLTF
.,TRBV7-2,TRBJ1-2,.,TGTGCCAGCAGCCCCCGCCCTGAGGGGGGCGCGGGCTACACCTTC,CASSPRPEGGAGYTF
.,TRBV21-1,TRBJ2-7,.,TGTGCCAGCAGCAAAGGGACGAATCGAGGGGTCCGCTACGAGCAGTACTTC,CASSKGTNRGVRYEQYF
.,TRBV5-6,TRBJ1-5,.,TGTGCCAGCAGCTTGATGCAAAACAATCAGCCCCAGCATTTT,CASSLMQNNQPQHF
.,TRBV14,TRBJ2-5,.,.,CARYECETQYF
TRBD1,TRBV13,TRBJ1-1,.,TGTGCCAGCAGCCTAACCGGGACAGGGACAGAAGCTTTCTTT,CASSLTGTGTEAFF
.,TRBV6-1,TRBJ1-1,.,TGTGCCAGCAGTGTCGGGGTCGGTGAAGCTTTCTTT,CASSVGVGEAFF
.,TRBV5-8,TRBJ1-6,.,TGTGCCAGCAGCTCCCTTTTTAATTCACCCCTCCACTTT,CASSSLFNSPLHF
TRBD1,TRBV6-1,TRBJ1-2,.,TGTGCCAGCAGTGAAACAGGGGGCGCGTCTAACTATGGCTACACCTTC,CASSETGGASNYGYTF
TRBD1,TRBV30,TRBJ2-2,.,TGTGCCTGGAGTTGGGGGACAGCAAACACCGGGGAGCTGTTTTTT,CAWSWGTANTGELFF
.,TRBV20-1,TRBJ2-2,.,TGCAGTGCATACCACACCGGGGAGCTGTTTTTT,CSAYHTGELFF
.,TRBV27,TRBJ1-2,.,TGTGCCAGCTGCGCCTCACCATTTCAAGCTGACCTCTATGGCTACACCTTC,CASCASPFQADLYGYTF
.,TRBV6-5,TRBJ1-5,.,TGTGCCAGCAGTTACGGGAGGGGCAATCAGCCCCAGCATTTT,CASSYGRGNQPQHF
TRBD2,TRBV6-1,TRBJ2-1,.,TGTGCCAGCAGTGAAGCGCCTAGCGGGGCATACAATGAGCAGCTCTTC,CASSEAPSGAYNEQLF
TRBD1,TRBV9,TRBJ2-7,.,TGTGCCAGCAGCCCCCAGACAGGGATCCATTACGAGCAGTACTTC,CASSPQTGIHYEQYF
.,TRBV7-8,TRBJ1-2,.,TGTGCCAGCAGCTTAGACCTAAACTATGGCTACACCTTC,CASSLDLNYGYTF
.,TRBV28,TRBJ1-1,.,TGTGCCAGCAAAGCAGGGTCAGGATTCACTGAAGCTTTCTTT,CASKAGSGFTEAFF
.,TRBV5-1,TRBJ1-1,.,TGCGCCAGCAGCCCCCGAGAGGGAATGAACACTGAAGCTTTCTTT,CASSPREGMNTEAFF
.,TRBV29-1,TRBJ2-5,.,TGCAGCCCTCGGGTAAAAGAGACCCAGTACTTC,CSPRVKETQYF
.,TRBV18,TRBJ1-1,few,TGTGCCAGCTCCTCTCGGGGGCAGAGCACTGAAGCTTTCTTT,CASSSRGQSTEAFF
.,TRBV27,TRBJ2-3,.,TGTGCCAGCAGGGGGACTAGCACAGATACGCAGTATTTT,CASRGTSTDTQYF
.,TRBV7-3,TRBJ1-4,.,TGTGCCAGCAGCCTAAGGGGTGGGGATAATGAAAAACTGTTTTTT,CASSLRGGDNEKLFF
TRBD2,TRBV6-1,TRBJ2-1,.,TGTGCCAGCAGTGAAGCGCCTAGCGGGGCCAACAATGAGCAGTTCTTC,CASSEAPSGANNEQFF
TRBD2,TRBV25-1,TRBJ2-1,.,TGTGCCAGCAGTCAAGGGACTAGAGGGGATGAGCAGTTCTTC,CASSQGTRGDEQFF
TRBD2,TRBV9,TRBJ2-2,.,TGTGCCAGCAGCGTGTTGCCAGCGGGAAAGGGGGAGCTGTTTTTT,CASSVLPAGKGELFF
.,TRBV7-8,TRBJ2-7,.,TGTGCCAGCAGCTTAGCGGAGGTCTCTTACGAGCAGTACTTC,CASSLAEVSYEQYF
TRBD1,TRBV5-4,TRBJ2-7,.,TGTGCCAGCAGCCGACAGGGTTACGAGCAGTACTTC,CASSRQGYEQYF
TRBD2,TRBV9,TRBJ2-1,.,TGTGCCAGCAGCGCTAGCGGGGCCTCCTACAATGAGCAGTTCTTC,CASSASGASYNEQFF
TRBD1,TRBV11-1,TRBJ2-7,.,TGTGCCAGCAGCTTTGGGACAGGCTACGAGCAGTACTTC,CASSFGTGYEQYF
TRBD1,TRBV5-4,TRBJ2-7,.,TGTGCCAGCAGCTTTTCTGGACAGGGGTTCGACGAGCAGTACTTC,CASSFSGQGFDEQYF
.,TRBV11-2,TRBJ2-7,once,TGTGCCAGCAGCCCTTCGGGGGTCCGATACGAGCAGTACTTC,CASSPSGVRYEQYF
.,TRBV11-2,TRBJ1-1,.,TGTGCCAGCAGCTTTATGGGGGGCACTGAAGCTTTCTTT,CASSFMGGTEAFF
TRBD1,TRBV6-1,TRBJ2-3,once,TGTGCCAGCAGTGCTCCTATACAGGGGGCCACAGATACGCAGTATTTT,CASSAPIQGATDTQYF
TRBD1,TRBV7-9,TRBJ2-5,.,TGTGCCAGCCATGGGACAGGGGGCTTAGAGACCCAGTACTTC,CASHGTGGLETQYF
.,TRBV5-1,TRBJ2-5,few,TGCGCCAGCAGCTTGGCCTCGGTAGGGGCCCAAGGGACCCAGTACTTC,CASSLASVGAQGTQYF
.,TRBV2,TRBJ1-4,.,TGTGCCAGCAGTGTTCGAAGAGAAGATGAAAAACTGTTTTTT,CASSVRREDEKLFF
TRBD2,TRBV2,TRBJ2-2,.,TGTGCCAGCAGTCTCAGCGGGAGAACAGGCGGGGAGCTGTTTTTT,CASSLSGRTGGELFF
TRBD1,TRBV28,TRBJ2-5,.,TGTGCCAGCAGTAACCGGGACAGGGACCAAGAGACCCAGTACTTC,CASSNRDRDQETQYF
.,TRBV25-1,TRBJ2-2,few,TGTGCCAGCAGTGACATCGATGGGGGGCGAGCCACCGGGGAGCTGTTTTTT,CASSDIDGGRATGELFF
TRBD1,TRBV30,TRBJ1-4,.,TGTGCCTGGACTGATCGGACAGGGAGGTTCGTGGACGAAAAACTGTTTTTT,CAWTDRTGRFVDEKLFF
.,TRBV30,TRBJ1-1,.,TGTGCCTGGATGGCCCCACTGACAGGGAACACTGAAGCTTTCTTT,CAWMAPLTGNTEAFF